Listed below are T cell receptor beta chains from one sample, sequenced in a study of blood T cell repertoires in COVID-19. The assay was immunoSEQ multiplex PCR, and TCRdb's table has in-frame clones only and misses some. The sample includes around 300,000 clones, roughly 87% of them seen just once. The specimen was peripheral blood. Every receptor here comes from a young man with active or convalescent COVID-19. The CDR3 runs from the conserved cysteine through the conserved F or W. The order of the fields is CDR3 protein, CDR3 DNA, V gene, clone size, D gene, J gene. The D gene is left open where the match is weak. Size tells how often a clone was seen (once, few, many) or the class of an expanded clone, and some rows leave it out.

CATLAGYGRDEQFF TGCGCCACCCTGGCAGGGTACGGGAGGGATGAGCAGTTCTTC TRBV10-2 . TRBD2 TRBJ2-1
CASSLGERPHYEQYF TGTGCCAGCAGCTTAGGGGAGCGACCCCACTACGAGCAGTACTTC TRBV13 . . TRBJ2-7
CASSLDRAYEQYF TGCGCCAGCAGCCTCGACAGGGCCTACGAGCAGTACTTC TRBV4-1 . TRBD1 TRBJ2-7
CASTRGGDSYEQYF TGTGCCAGCACCCGGGGGGGGGATTCCTACGAGCAGTACTTC TRBV6-5 few TRBD2 TRBJ2-7
CASSHRQGPNSPLHF TGCGCCAGCAGCCACCGACAGGGGCCCAATTCACCCCTCCACTTT TRBV4-3 few TRBD1 TRBJ1-6
CSVLGGLGDSYEQYF TGCAGCGTGCTGGGAGGCTTAGGGGACTCCTACGAGCAGTACTTC TRBV29-1 many . TRBJ2-7
CASTARFQETQYF TGTGCCAGCACAGCGAGATTCCAAGAGACCCAGTACTTC TRBV2 . . TRBJ2-5
CSVSQGDDSPLHF TGCAGCGTTTCACAGGGGGACGATTCACCCCTCCACTTT TRBV29-1 once TRBD1 TRBJ1-6
CASSLATGGTNEKLFF TGCGCCAGCAGCTTGGCAACAGGTGGAACTAATGAAAAACTGTTTTTT TRBV5-1 . . TRBJ1-4
CATTTGGYGYTF TGTGCCACCACGACAGGGGGCTATGGCTACACCTTC TRBV25-1 . TRBD1 TRBJ1-2
CSASDRVGYQETQYF TGCAGTGCTAGTGACAGGGTAGGGTACCAAGAGACCCAGTACTTC TRBV20-1 . TRBD1 TRBJ2-5
CASSAMTQPEAFF TGCGCCAGCAGCGCCATGACACAGCCTGAAGCTTTCTTT TRBV5-1 . . TRBJ1-1
CASSLEGNGANEQFF TGTGCCAGCAGCTTGGAGGGCAATGGGGCCAATGAGCAGTTCTTC TRBV5-5 . . TRBJ2-1
CASSNGQGYNEQFF TGTGCCAGCAGCAACGGACAGGGCTACAATGAGCAGTTCTTC TRBV6-5 . TRBD1 TRBJ2-1
CTSSQDEYQPSGGNVVNEQYF TGCACCAGCAGCCAAGATGAGTATCAGCCTAGCGGGGGGAATGTAGTAAACGAGCAGTACTTC TRBV1 . . TRBJ2-7
CASSQTSGGSTDTQYF TGCGCCAGCAGTCAAACTAGCGGGGGCAGCACAGATACGCAGTATTTT TRBV5-1 . TRBD2 TRBJ2-3
CASSPTSGGVNEQFF TGTGCCAGCAGCCCGACTAGCGGGGGGGTCAATGAGCAGTTCTTC TRBV3-1/TRBV3-2 . TRBD2 TRBJ2-1
CASSQKRRLDSYEQYF TGTGCCAGCAGCCAAAAACGAAGGCTAGACTCCTACGAGCAGTACTTC TRBV4-2 once . TRBJ2-7
CSVASRDRGQSTEAFF TGCAGCGTAGCGTCCCGGGACAGGGGGCAGTCCACTGAAGCTTTCTTT TRBV29-1 . TRBD1 TRBJ1-1
CASSFTDRDNEQFF TGTGCCAGTAGTTTCACAGACAGGGACAATGAGCAGTTCTTC TRBV19 once TRBD1 TRBJ2-1
CASSVVQGARGYTF TGTGCCAGCAGCGTAGTTCAGGGGGCTCGTGGCTACACCTTC TRBV9 . TRBD1 TRBJ1-2
CASSLEAGISYEQYF TGTGCCAGTAGTCTCGAGGCGGGGATCTCCTACGAGCAGTACTTC TRBV19 . . TRBJ2-7
CASSFRDRGGYTF TGTGCCAGCAGCTTCCGGGACAGGGGCGGCTACACCTTC TRBV7-2 . TRBD1 TRBJ1-2
CASSGDRVPYEQYF TGTGCCAGTAGTGGGGACAGGGTCCCCTACGAGCAGTACTTC TRBV19 . TRBD1 TRBJ2-7
CASSKAAGDRGQPQHF TGTGCCAGCAGCAAAGCGGCAGGGGACCGGGGTCAGCCCCAGCATTTT TRBV21-1 . . TRBJ1-5
CASSYLRGGSGNTIYF TGTGCCAGCAGTTACTTGAGGGGGGGGTCTGGAAACACCATATATTTT TRBV6-5 . . TRBJ1-3
CASSLADRLYGYTF TGTGCCAGCAGCTTAGCAGACAGACTCTATGGCTACACCTTC TRBV7-9 . . TRBJ1-2
CASSDAGELFF TGTGCCAGCAGTGACGCCGGGGAGCTGTTTTTT TRBV6-1 once . TRBJ2-2